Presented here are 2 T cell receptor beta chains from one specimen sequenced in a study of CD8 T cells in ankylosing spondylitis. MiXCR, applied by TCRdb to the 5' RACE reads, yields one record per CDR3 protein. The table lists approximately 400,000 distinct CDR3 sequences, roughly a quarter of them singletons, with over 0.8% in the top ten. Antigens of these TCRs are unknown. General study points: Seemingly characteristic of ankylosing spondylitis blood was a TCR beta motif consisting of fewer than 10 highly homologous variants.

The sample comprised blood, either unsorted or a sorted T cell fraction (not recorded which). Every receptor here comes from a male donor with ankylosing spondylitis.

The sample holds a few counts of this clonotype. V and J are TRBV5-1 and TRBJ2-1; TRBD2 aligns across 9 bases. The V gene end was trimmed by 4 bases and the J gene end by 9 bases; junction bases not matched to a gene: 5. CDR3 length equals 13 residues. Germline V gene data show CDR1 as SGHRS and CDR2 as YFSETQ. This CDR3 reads CASSVGLAFEQFF. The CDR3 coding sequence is TGCGCCAGCAGCGTAGGACTAGCGTTTGAGCAGTTCTTC.

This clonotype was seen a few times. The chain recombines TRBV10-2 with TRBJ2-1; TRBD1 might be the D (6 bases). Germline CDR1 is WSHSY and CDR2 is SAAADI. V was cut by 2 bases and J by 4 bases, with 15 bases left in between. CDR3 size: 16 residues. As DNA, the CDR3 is TGCGCCAGCAGTGAGCCCTGGGGGCAGCGGTACAATGAGCAGTTCTTC. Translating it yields CASSEPWGQRYNEQFF.